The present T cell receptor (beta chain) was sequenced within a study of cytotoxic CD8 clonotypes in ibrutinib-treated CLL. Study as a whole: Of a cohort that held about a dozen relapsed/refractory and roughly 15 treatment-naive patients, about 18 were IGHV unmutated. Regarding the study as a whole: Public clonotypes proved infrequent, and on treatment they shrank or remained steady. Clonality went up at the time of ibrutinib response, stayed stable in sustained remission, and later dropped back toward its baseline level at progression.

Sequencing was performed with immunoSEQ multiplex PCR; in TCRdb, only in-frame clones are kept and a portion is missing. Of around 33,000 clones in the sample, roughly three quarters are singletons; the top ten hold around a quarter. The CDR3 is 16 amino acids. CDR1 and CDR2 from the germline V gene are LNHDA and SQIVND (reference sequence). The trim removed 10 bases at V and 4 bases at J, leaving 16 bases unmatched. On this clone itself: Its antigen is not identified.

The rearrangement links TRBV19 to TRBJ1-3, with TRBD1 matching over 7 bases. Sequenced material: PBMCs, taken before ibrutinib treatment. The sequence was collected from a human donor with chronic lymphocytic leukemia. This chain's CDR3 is CATSGTDFLSGNTIYF. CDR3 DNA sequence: TGTGCCACCTCCGGGACAGATTTTTTATCAGGAAACACCATATATTTT.